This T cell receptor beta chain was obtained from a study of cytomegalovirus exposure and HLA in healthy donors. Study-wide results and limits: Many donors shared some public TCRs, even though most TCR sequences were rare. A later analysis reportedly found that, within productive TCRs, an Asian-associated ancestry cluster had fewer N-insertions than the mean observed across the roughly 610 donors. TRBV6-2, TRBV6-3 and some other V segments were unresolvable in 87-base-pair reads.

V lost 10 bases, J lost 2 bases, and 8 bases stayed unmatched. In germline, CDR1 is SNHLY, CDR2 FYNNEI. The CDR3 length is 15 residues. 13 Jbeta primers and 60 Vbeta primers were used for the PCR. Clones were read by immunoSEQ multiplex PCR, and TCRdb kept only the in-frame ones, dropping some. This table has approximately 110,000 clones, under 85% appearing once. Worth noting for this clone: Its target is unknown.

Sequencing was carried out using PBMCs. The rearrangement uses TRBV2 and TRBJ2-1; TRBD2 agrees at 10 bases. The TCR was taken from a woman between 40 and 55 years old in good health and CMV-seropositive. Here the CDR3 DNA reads TGTGCCACCCAAGGGAGCGGGAGGGCCTACAATGAGCAGTTCTTC. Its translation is CATQGSGRAYNEQFF. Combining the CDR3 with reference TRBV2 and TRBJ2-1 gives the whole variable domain EPEVTQTPSHQVTQMGQEVILRCVPISNHLYFYWYRQILGQKVEFLVSFYNNEISEKSEIFDDQFSVERPDGSNFTLKIRSTKLEDSAMYFCATQGSGRAYNEQFFGPGTRLTVL.